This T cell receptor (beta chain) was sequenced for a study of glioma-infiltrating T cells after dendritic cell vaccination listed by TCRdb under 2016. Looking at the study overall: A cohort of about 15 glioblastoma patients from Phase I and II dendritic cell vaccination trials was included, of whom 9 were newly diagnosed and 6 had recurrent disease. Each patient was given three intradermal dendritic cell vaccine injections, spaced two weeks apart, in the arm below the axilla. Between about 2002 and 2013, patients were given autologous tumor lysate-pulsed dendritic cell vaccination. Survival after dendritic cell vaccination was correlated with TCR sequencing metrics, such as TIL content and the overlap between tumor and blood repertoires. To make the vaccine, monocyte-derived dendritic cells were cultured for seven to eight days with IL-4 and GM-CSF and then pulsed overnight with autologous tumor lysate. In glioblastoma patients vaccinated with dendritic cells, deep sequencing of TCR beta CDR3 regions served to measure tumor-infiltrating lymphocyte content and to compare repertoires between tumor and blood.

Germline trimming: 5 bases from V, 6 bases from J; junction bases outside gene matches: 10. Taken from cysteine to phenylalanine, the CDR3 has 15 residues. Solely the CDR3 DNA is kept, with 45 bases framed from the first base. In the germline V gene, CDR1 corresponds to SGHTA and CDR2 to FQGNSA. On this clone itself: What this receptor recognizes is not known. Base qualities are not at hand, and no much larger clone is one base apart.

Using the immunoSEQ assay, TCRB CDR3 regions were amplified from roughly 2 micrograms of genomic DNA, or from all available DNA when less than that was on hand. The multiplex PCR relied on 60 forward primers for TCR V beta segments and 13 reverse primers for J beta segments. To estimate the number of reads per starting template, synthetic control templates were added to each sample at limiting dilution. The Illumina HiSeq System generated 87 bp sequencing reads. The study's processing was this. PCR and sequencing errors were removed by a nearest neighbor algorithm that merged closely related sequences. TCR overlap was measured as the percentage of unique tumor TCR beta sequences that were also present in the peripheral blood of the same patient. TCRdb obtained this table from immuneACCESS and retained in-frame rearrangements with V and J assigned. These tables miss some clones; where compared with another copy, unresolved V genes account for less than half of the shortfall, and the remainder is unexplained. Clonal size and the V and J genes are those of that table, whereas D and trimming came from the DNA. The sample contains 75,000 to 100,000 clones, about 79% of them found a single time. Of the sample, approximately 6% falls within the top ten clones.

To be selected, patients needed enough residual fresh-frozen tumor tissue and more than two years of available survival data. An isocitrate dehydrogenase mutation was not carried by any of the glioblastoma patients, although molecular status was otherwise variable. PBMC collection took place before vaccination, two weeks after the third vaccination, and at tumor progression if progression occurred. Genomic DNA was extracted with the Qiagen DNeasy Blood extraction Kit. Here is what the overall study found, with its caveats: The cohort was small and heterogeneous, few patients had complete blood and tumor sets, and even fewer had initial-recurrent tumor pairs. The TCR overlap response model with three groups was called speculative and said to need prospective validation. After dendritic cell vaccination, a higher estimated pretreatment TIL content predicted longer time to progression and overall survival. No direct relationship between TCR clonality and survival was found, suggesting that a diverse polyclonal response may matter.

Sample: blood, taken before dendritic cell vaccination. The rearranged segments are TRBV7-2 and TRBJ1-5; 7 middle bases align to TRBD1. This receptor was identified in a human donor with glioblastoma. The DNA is TGTGCCAGCAGCCCCTACCGACAGGGTTCTCAGCCCCAGCATTTT. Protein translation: CASSPYRQGSQPQHF.